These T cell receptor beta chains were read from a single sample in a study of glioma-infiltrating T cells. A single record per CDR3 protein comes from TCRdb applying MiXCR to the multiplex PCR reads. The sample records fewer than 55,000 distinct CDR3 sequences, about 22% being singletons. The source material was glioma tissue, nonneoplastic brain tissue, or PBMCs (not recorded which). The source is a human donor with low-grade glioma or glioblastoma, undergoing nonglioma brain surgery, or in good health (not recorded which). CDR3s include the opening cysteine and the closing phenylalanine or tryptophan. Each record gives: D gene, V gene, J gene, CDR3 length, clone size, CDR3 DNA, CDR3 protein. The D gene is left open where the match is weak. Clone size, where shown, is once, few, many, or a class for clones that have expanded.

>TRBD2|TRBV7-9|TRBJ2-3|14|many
TGTGCCAGCAGCTCGACTAGCGGGTCAGATACGCAGTATTTT
CASSSTSGSDTQYF
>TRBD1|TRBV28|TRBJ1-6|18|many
TGTGCCAGCAGTGTAACCGGGACAGGGAGCTCCTATAATTCACCCCTCCACTTT
CASSVTGTGSSYNSPLHF
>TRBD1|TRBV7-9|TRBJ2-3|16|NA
TGTGCCAGCAGCAGATCACAGGGGGCCCTCACAGATACGCAGTATTTT
CASSRSQGALTDTQYF
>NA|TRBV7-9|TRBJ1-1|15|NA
TGTGCCAGCAGTTCCCCGATGGGGGGGAGCACTGAAGCTTTCTTT
CASSSPMGGSTEAFF
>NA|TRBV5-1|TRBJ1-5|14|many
TGCGCCAGCAGCCCGCTCGGCAGTAATCAGCCCCAGCATTTT
CASSPLGSNQPQHF
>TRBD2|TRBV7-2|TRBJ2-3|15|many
TGTGCCAGCAGCTCCTTAGCGGGTTTCACAGATACGCAGTATTTT
CASSSLAGFTDTQYF
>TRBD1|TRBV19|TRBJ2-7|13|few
TGTGCCAGTAGTGCCGGGACAGGGCGCGAGCAGTACTTC
CASSAGTGREQYF
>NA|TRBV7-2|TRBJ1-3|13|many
TGTGCCAGCAGCCTAGCCCCATGGAACACCATATATTTT
CASSLAPWNTIYF
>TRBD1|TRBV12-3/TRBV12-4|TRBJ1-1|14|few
TGTGCCAGCAGGACCACAGGGGAACGGACTGAAGCTTTCTTT
CASRTTGERTEAFF
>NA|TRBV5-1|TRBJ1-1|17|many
TGCGCCAGCAGCTTGGAGGGACACCCCCCGGGGCTCACTGAAGCTTTCTTT
CASSLEGHPPGLTEAFF
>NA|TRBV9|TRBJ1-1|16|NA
TGTGCCAGCAGCCCCCAGGGGTGGTCGGGGAACACTGAAGCTTTCTTT
CASSPQGWSGNTEAFF
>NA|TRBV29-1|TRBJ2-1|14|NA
TGCAGCGGGACCGGGGGCCTCATCGACAATGAGCAGTTCTTC
CSGTGGLIDNEQFF
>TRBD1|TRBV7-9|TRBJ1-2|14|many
TGTGCCAGCAGCGTAACGGGACAGCCCCATGGCTACACCTTC
CASSVTGQPHGYTF
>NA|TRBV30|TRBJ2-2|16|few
TGTGCCTGGAGTGTCCGCGGGGTAACCTTGACCGGGGAGCTGTTTTTT
CAWSVRGVTLTGELFF
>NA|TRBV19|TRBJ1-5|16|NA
TGTGCCAGTAGTATGGCTGGGGTTTATAGCAATCAGCCCCAGCATTTT
CASSMAGVYSNQPQHF
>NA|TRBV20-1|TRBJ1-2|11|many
TGCAGTGCTTGGACTCTCGGGGGCTACACCTTC
CSAWTLGGYTF
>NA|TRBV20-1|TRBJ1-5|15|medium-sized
TGCAGTGCTAGATCGGGCCTTGGGAGCAATCAGCCCCAGCATTTT
CSARSGLGSNQPQHF
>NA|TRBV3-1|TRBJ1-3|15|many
TGTGCCAGCAGCATTCCGGGAAACTCTGGAAACACCATATATTTT
CASSIPGNSGNTIYF
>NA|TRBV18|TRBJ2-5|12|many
TGTGCCAGCTCACTTCACGGAGAGACCCAGTACTTC
CASSLHGETQYF
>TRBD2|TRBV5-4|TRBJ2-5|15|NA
TGTGCCAGCACCTCGGCTAGCGGGGGTCAAGAGACCCAGTACTTC
CASTSASGGQETQYF
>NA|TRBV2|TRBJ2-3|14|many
TGTGCCAGCCACACGTCATATACCACAGATACGCAGTATTTT
CASHTSYTTDTQYF
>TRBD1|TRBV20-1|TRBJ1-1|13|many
TGCAGTGCTAGAAACCGACAGGGCACTGAAGCTTTCTTT
CSARNRQGTEAFF
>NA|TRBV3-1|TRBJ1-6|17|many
TGTGCCAGCAGCCAAGAAATGGAGAGCTCCTATAATTCACCCCTCCACTTT
CASSQEMESSYNSPLHF
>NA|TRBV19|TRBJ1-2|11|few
TGTGCCAGTAGTCCTGGCGTCGGCTACACCTTC
CASSPGVGYTF
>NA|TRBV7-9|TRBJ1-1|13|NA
TGTGCCAGCAGCCATCCCCCGAACACTGAAGCTTTCTTT
CASSHPPNTEAFF
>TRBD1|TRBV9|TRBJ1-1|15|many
TGTGCCAGCAGCGCAACAGGGGCCCTTATTGCTGAAGCTTTCTTT
CASSATGALIAEAFF
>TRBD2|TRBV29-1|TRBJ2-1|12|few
TGCAGCGGTAGCGGGTCCTACAATGAGCAGTTCTTC
CSGSGSYNEQFF
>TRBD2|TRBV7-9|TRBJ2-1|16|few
TGTGCCAGCAGCCCTGGACTAGCGGGATTCTACAATGAGCAGTTCTTC
CASSPGLAGFYNEQFF
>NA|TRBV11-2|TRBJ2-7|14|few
TGTGCCAGCAGCTTAGGGTCCGGGATATACGAGCAGTACTTC
CASSLGSGIYEQYF
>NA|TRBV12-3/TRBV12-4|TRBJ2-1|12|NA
TGTGCCAGCAGTTCTTCCGGGGGTGAGCAGTTCTTC
CASSSSGGEQFF
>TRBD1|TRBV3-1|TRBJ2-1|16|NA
TGTGCCAGCAGCTTAGGGACAGAGAGCTCCTACAATGAGCAGTTCTTC
CASSLGTESSYNEQFF
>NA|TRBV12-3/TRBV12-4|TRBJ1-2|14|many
TGTGCCAGCACCAAAAACGGGGATCCGTATGGCTACACCTTC
CASTKNGDPYGYTF
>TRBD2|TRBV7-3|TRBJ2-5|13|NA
TGTGCCAGCAGCTTAGGGGGAGGGAGGGCCCAGTACTTC
CASSLGGGRAQYF
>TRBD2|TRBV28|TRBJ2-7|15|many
TGTGCCAGCAGTTTGGGACTAGCCTCCGGCTACGAGCAGTACTTC
CASSLGLASGYEQYF
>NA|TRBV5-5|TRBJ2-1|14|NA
TGTGCCAGCGCTCTCTTGGGAGCCGGGAATGAGCAGTTCTTC
CASALLGAGNEQFF
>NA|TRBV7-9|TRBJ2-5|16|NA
TGTGCCAGCAGTTCTGCCGGTGGTGGGAGTACGGAGACCCAGTACTTC
CASSSAGGGSTETQYF
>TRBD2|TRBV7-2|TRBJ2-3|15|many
TGTGCCAGCAGCTTAAAAGCGGGGCCCACAGATACGCAGTATTTT
CASSLKAGPTDTQYF
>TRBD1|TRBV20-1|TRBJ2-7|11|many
TGCAGTGCTCCACAGGGGTACGAGCAGTACTTC
CSAPQGYEQYF
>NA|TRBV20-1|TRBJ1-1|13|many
TGCAGTGCTAGAGACTCACTGAACACTGAAGCTTTCTTT
CSARDSLNTEAFF
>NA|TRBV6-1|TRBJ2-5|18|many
TGTGCCAGCAGTGAAGCGCGGGCAGGCCAACCTAACGAAGAGACCCAGTACTTC
CASSEARAGQPNEETQYF
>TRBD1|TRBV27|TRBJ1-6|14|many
TGTGCCAGCAGTTGGGACAGCTATAATTCACCCCTCCACTTT
CASSWDSYNSPLHF
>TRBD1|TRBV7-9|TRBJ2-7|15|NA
TGTGCCAGCAGCGTCGGGACAGCTTTCTCCTACGAGCAGTACTTC
CASSVGTAFSYEQYF
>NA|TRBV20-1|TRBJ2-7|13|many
TGCAGTGCCCCGACCGGGGGGCTACTGGAGCAGTACTTC
CSAPTGGLLEQYF
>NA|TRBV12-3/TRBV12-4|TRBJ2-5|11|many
TGTGCCAGCAGTCCCGGAGAGACCCAGTACTTC
CASSPGETQYF
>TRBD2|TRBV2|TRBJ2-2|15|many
TGTGCCAGCAGTGATCAGCTAGCGGGGACCGGGGAGCTGTTTTTT
CASSDQLAGTGELFF
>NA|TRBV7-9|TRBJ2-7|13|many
TGTGCCAGCAGCTTAGCTGGAGGAAACGAGCAGTACTTC
CASSLAGGNEQYF
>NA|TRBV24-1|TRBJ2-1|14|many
TGTGCCACCAGCGTGAGCCCCAGAGACAATGAGCAGTTCTTC
CATSVSPRDNEQFF
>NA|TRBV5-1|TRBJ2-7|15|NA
TGCGCCAGCAGCTTGATGGGACGGGGGGCGAATGAGCAGTACTTC
CASSLMGRGANEQYF
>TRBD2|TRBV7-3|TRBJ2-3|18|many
TGTGCCAGCAGTTTGGGACTAGCGGGGGACCTCCCCACAGATACGCAGTATTTT
CASSLGLAGDLPTDTQYF
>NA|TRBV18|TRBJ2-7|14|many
TGTGCCAGCTCACAGTCCTCAGACAGCCACGAGCAGTACTTC
CASSQSSDSHEQYF
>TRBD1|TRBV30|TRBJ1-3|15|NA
TGTGCCTGGAGCGGACAGGGGGCGATCGGAAACATTATATATTTT
CAWSGQGAIGNIIYF
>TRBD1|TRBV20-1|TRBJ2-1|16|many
TGCAGTGCTAGCGGTCAGACAGGGGCATCCTACAATGAGCAGTTCTTC
CSASGQTGASYNEQFF
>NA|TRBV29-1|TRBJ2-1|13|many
TGCAGCGTGGCGACTAGGCTTCGAGATGAGCAGTTCTTC
CSVATRLRDEQFF
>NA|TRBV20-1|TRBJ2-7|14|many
TGCAGTGCTAGGGTGGACCCCGCCACCTACGAGCAGTACTTC
CSARVDPATYEQYF
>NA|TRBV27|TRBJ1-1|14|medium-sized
TGTGCCAGCAGTCCGCCAGACGGTCTGACTGAAGCTTTCTTT
CASSPPDGLTEAFF